This T cell receptor (beta chain) was profiled in a study of T cell responses to AZD1222 COVID-19 vaccine. On this clone itself: The antigen is undetermined.

Generated by immunoSEQ multiplex PCR, the TCRdb table keeps only in-frame clones and is missing some. The sample carries roughly 180,000 clones, 88% recorded once. The CDR3 length is 14 residues. V shed 4 bases, J shed 4 bases, and the junction held 2 bases outside the gene matches. CDR1 is MDHEN, CDR2 SYDVKM, per germline. General study results and limits: The peak T cell response came first, and repertoires were sampled only after it.

The chain combines TRBV28 with TRBJ1-2; 11 bases line up with TRBD1. Specimen: peripheral blood, collected on day 0 of AZD1222 vaccination. The clonotype originates from an adult in good health. The CDR3 reads CASSSGQGVYGYTF. The CDR3 DNA reads as TGTGCCAGCAGTTCGGGACAGGGGGTCTATGGCTACACCTTC.